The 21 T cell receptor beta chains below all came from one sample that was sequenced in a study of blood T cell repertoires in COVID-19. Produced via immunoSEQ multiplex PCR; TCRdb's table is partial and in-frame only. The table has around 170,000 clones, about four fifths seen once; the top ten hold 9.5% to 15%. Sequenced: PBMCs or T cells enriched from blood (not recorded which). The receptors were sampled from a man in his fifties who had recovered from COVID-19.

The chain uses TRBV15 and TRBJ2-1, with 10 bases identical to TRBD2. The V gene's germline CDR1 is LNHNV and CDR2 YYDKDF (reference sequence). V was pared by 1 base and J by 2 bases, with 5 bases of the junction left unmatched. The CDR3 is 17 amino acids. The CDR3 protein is CATSRGGSGGAYNEQFF. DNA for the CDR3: TGTGCCACCAGCAGAGGGGGGAGCGGGGGGGCCTACAATGAGCAGTTCTTC.

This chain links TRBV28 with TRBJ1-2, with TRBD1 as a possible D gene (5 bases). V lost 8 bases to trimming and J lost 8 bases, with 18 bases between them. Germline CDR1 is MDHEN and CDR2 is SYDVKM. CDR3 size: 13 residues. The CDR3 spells CASVGEGNRGYTF. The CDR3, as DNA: TGTGCCAGCGTGGGGGAGGGAAACAGGGGCTACACCTTC.

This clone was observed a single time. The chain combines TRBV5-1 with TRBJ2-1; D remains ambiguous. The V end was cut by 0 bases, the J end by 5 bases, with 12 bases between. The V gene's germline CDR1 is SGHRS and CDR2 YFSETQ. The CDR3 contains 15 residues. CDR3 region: CASSLGAGPNNEQFF. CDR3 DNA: TGCGCCAGCAGCTTGGGGGCTGGCCCCAACAATGAGCAGTTCTTC.

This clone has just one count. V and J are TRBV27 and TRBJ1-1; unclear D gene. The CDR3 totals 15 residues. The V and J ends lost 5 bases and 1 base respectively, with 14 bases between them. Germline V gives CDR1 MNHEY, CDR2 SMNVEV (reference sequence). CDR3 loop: CASSGRLGRNTEAFF. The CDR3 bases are TGTGCCAGCAGTGGACGTTTGGGGAGGAACACTGAAGCTTTCTTT.

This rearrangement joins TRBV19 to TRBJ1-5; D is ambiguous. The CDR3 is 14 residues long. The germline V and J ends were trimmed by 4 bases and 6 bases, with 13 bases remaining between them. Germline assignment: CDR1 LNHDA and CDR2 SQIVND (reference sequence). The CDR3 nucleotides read TGTGCCAGTAGTACGAGGGCAGGCAGTCAGCCCCAGCATTTT. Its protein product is CASSTRAGSQPQHF.

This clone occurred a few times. The CDR3 DNA follows: TGTGCCAGCAGCAGAATTGGGGAGGGCACTGAAGCTTTCTTT. Its translation: CASSRIGEGTEAFF. V usage is TRBV14 and J usage is TRBJ1-1; D unresolved. The CDR3 consists of 14 residues. Germline V gene data show CDR1 as SGHDN and CDR2 as FVKESK. V was trimmed by 5 bases and J by 4 bases, leaving 14 bases between them.

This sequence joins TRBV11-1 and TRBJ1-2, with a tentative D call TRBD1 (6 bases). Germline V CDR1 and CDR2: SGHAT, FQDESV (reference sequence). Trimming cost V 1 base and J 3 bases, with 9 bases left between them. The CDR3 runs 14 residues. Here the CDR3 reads CASSLGYRDYGYTF. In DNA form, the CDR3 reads TGTGCCAGCAGCTTAGGTTACAGGGACTATGGCTACACCTTC.

CDR3 sequence (DNA): TGTGCCAGCAGTGCGGACATGACTGGGCAGTACTTC. Translating gives CASSADMTGQYF. The chain uses TRBV25-1 and TRBJ2-7, with D possibly matching TRBD1 (5 bases). The CDR3 length is 12 residues. Looked up from germline, CDR1 is MGHDK and CDR2 is SYGVNS. The V end was cut by 4 bases, the J end by 9 bases, with 13 bases between.

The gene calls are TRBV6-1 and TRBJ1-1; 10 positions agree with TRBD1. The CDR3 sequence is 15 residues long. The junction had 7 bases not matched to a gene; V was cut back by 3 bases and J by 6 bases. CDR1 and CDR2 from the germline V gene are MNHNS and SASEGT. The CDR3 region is CASSDPRDRGSEAFF. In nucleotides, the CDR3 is TGTGCCAGCAGTGACCCGAGGGACAGGGGTTCTGAAGCTTTCTTT.

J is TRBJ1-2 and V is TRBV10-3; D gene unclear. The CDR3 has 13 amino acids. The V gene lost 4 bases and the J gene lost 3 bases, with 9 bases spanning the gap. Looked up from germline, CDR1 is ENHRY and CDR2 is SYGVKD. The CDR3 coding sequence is TGTGCCATCAGTGCGGGGAACTACTATGGCTACACCTTC. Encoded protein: CAISAGNYYGYTF.

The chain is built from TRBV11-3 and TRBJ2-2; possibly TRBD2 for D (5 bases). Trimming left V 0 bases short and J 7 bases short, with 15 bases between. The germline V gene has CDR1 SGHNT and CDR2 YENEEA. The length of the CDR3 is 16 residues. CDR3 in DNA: TGTGCCAGCAGCTTAGATTCGGCAGCGGCGGGCGGGGAGCTGTTTTTT. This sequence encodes CASSLDSAAAGGELFF.

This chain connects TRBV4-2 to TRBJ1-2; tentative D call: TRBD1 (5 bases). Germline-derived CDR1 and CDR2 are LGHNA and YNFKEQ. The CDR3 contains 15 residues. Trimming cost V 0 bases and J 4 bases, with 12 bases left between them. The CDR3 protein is CASSQDRSRAYGYTF. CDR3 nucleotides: TGTGCCAGCAGCCAAGATCGGAGCAGGGCCTATGGCTACACCTTC.

The DNA of the CDR3 is TGTGCCAGCAGCTCGGGACTAGCGGGGGCCTACGAGCAGTACTTC. Translation gives CASSSGLAGAYEQYF. The chain joins TRBV11-2 to TRBJ2-7; 14 nucleotides agree with TRBD2. Germline assignment: CDR1 SGHAT and CDR2 FQNNGV. The CDR3 consists of 15 residues. V lost 4 bases and J lost 2; bases outside the gene matches: 1.

For the CDR3, the DNA is TGCGCCAGCAGCTTGGATCGTGTCAGTTTAAATCAGCCCCAGCATTTT. Amino acid sequence: CASSLDRVSLNQPQHF. This chain uses TRBV5-1 with TRBJ1-5; D unresolved. Germline V gene sequence: CDR1 SGHRS, CDR2 YFSETQ. The CDR3 sequence is 16 residues long. V gave up 0 bases and J gave up 4 bases, with 14 bases separating them.

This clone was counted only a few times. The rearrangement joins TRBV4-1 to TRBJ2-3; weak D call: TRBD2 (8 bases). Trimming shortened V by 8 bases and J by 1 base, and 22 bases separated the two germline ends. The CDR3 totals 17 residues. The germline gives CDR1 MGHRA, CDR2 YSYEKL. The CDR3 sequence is CASRPGGTVQGTDTQYF. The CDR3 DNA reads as TGCGCCAGCCGTCCGGGGGGGACAGTCCAGGGCACAGATACGCAGTATTTT.

This chain's CDR3 is CASSLDKQSMNTEAFF. CDR3 DNA: TGTGCCAGCAGCTTAGATAAACAGTCCATGAACACTGAAGCTTTCTTT. This chain joins TRBV11-2 and TRBJ1-1; D not certain. Trimming took 0 bases from V and 0 from J, leaving 11 bases between them. CDR3 size: 16 residues. Germline V lookup: CDR1 SGHAT, CDR2 FQNNGV.

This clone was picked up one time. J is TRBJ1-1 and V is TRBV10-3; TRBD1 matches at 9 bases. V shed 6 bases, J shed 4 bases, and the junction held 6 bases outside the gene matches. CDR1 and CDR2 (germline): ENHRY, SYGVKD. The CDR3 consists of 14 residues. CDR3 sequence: CAISQTGGRTEAFF. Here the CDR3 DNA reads TGTGCCATCAGCCAGACAGGGGGGCGCACTGAAGCTTTCTTT.

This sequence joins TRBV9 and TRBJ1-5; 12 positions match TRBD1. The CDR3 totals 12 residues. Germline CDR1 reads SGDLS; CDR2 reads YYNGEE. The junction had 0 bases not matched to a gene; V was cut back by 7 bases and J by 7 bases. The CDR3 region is CASGTGGQPQHF. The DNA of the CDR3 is TGTGCCAGCGGGACAGGGGGCCAGCCCCAGCATTTT.

CDR3 sequence reads: CASSPATGTGWRVQYNSPLHF. CDR3 coding DNA: TGTGCCAGCAGCCCAGCGACAGGGACAGGGTGGCGTGTACAGTATAATTCACCCCTCCACTTT. The chain uses TRBV4-2 and TRBJ1-6; 9 bases agree with TRBD1. The CDR3 has 21 amino acids. J lost 4 bases, V lost 4 bases, and 20 bases had no gene match. Germline loops: CDR1 LGHNA, CDR2 YNFKEQ.

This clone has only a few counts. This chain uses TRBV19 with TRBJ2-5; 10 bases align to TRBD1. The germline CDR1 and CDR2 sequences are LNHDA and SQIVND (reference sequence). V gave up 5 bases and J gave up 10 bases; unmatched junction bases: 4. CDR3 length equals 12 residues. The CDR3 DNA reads TGTGCCAGTAGTGGGACAGGGGCTGTCCAGTACTTC. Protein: CASSGTGAVQYF. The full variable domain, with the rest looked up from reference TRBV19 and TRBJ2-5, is DGGITQSPKYLFRKEGQNVTLSCEQNLNHDAMYWYRQDPGQGLRLIYYSQIVNDFQKGDIAEGYSVSREKKESFPLTVTSAQKNPTAFYLCASSGTGAVQYFGPGTRLLVL.

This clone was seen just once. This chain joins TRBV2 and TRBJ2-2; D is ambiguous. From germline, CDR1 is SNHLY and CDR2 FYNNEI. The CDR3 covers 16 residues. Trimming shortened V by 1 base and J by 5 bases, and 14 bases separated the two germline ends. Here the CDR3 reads CASSEGLGKWTGELFF. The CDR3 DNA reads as TGTGCCAGCAGTGAAGGGTTGGGCAAGTGGACCGGGGAGCTGTTTTTT.